This is a list of T cell receptor beta chains from one sample in a study of T cell changes during pregnancy in multiple sclerosis. The assay was immunoSEQ multiplex PCR, and TCRdb's table has in-frame clones only and misses some. In the table there are about 77,000 clones, about 91% of which are singletons. The sample was peripheral blood, taken before pregnancy. Receptors were obtained from a female donor with multiple sclerosis, enrolled in a pregnancy study. Each CDR3 is given with its conserved first and last residue. A D gene is named only where the DNA matches it firmly. Rows give clone size only sometimes, using once, few, many, or a class for an expanded clone.

>TRBV5-6|NA|TRBJ2-7|TRBD2
CASSLRLAGASSSYEQYF
TGTGCCAGCAGCTTGCGACTAGCGGGGGCTTCAAGCTCCTACGAGCAGTACTTC
>TRBV18|once|TRBJ1-3|TRBD1
CASSPTGGSGNTIYF
TGTGCCAGCTCACCGACAGGGGGCTCTGGAAACACCATATATTTT
>TRBV9|NA|TRBJ1-2|TRBD1
CASSGPRTGPNPHYGYTF
TGTGCCAGCAGCGGCCCTAGGACAGGACCTAACCCACACTATGGCTACACCTTC
>TRBV7-8|NA|TRBJ2-7|NA
CASSLVDRTYEQYF
TGTGCCAGCAGCTTAGTGGACAGAACCTACGAGCAGTACTTC
>TRBV28|NA|TRBJ2-1|TRBD1
CASTFPSRGSSNEQFF
TGTGCCAGCACCTTCCCCTCCAGGGGGTCTTCCAATGAGCAGTTCTTC
>TRBV5-4|NA|TRBJ2-7|NA
CASSPDLLGPYEQYF
TGTGCCAGCAGCCCGGACCTTTTGGGGCCCTACGAGCAGTACTTC
>TRBV7-2|NA|TRBJ2-3|NA
CASSPQVATDTQYF
TGTGCCAGCAGCCCCCAGGTTGCCACAGATACGCAGTATTTT
>TRBV11-1|NA|TRBJ1-1|NA
CASSPGGAGHTEAFF
TGTGCCAGCAGCCCCGGAGGGGCAGGACACACTGAAGCTTTCTTT
>TRBV27|once|TRBJ2-7|TRBD1
CASSFQTGGPEQYF
TGTGCCAGCAGTTTCCAGACAGGGGGGCCCGAGCAGTACTTC
>TRBV6-5|NA|TRBJ1-1|TRBD1
CASSSTGERTEAFF
TGTGCCAGCAGTTCCACAGGGGAGAGGACTGAAGCTTTCTTT
>TRBV6-1|NA|TRBJ1-1|TRBD1
CASSESRGLNTEAFF
TGTGCCAGCAGTGAAAGTAGGGGGCTGAACACTGAAGCTTTCTTT
>TRBV4-3|NA|TRBJ1-1|TRBD1
CASSLGGQGGTEAFF
TGCGCCAGCAGCCTAGGAGGACAGGGGGGCACTGAAGCTTTCTTT
>TRBV30|NA|TRBJ2-3|TRBD1
CAWQTGRGLGDTQYF
TGTGCCTGGCAGACCGGCAGGGGGCTAGGGGATACGCAGTATTTT
>TRBV14|once|TRBJ2-1|TRBD1
CASSLSPGQGAIYPQFF
TGTGCCAGCAGCCTAAGCCCGGGACAGGGGGCGATTTATCCCCAGTTCTTC
>TRBV6-4|few|TRBJ2-2|NA
CASSIDGSTGELFF
TGTGCCAGCTCCATTGACGGGAGCACCGGGGAGCTGTTTTTT
>TRBV7-9|NA|TRBJ2-1|NA
CASSVRRGGLRSNEQFF
TGTGCCAGCAGCGTAAGGAGGGGGGGCCTTAGGAGCAATGAGCAGTTCTTC
>TRBV18|NA|TRBJ2-5|TRBD2
CASSASGGPQETQYF
TGTGCCAGCTCAGCCAGCGGGGGCCCTCAAGAGACCCAGTACTTC
>TRBV4-3|NA|TRBJ1-1|NA
CASSQESGSTEAFF
TGCGCCAGCAGCCAAGAATCTGGGAGCACTGAAGCTTTCTTT
>TRBV7-2|NA|TRBJ2-7|TRBD1
CASSVQGQGVPGEQYF
TGTGCCAGCAGCGTGCAGGGACAGGGGGTACCAGGAGAGCAGTACTTC
>TRBV19|NA|TRBJ1-6|TRBD1
CASSAGQALSPLHF
TGTGCCAGTAGTGCCGGACAGGCGCTTTCACCCCTCCACTTT
>TRBV7-9|NA|TRBJ1-2|NA
CASSSPAGIRPLNYGYTF
TGTGCCAGCAGCTCCCCGGCAGGCATCCGACCGTTAAACTATGGCTACACCTTC
>TRBV6-5|NA|TRBJ2-3|TRBD2
CASSSGLAGPPDTQYF
TGTGCCAGCAGTTCCGGACTAGCCGGCCCCCCAGATACGCAGTATTTT
>TRBV5-1|NA|TRBJ2-7|TRBD2
CASSLDPSLAGASYEQYF
TGCGCCAGCAGCTTGGATCCCTCACTAGCGGGGGCGTCCTACGAGCAGTACTTC
>TRBV9|NA|TRBJ2-1|TRBD2
CASSPGTSGGSYNEQFF
TGTGCCAGCAGCCCGGGGACTAGCGGGGGATCCTACAATGAGCAGTTCTTC
>TRBV10-3|once|TRBJ2-5|TRBD2
CAISGGTETQYF
TGTGCCATCAGCGGGGGGACAGAGACCCAGTACTTC
>TRBV7-6|NA|TRBJ2-7|NA
CASSAGTSYEQYF
TGTGCCAGCAGCGCCGGGACATCCTACGAGCAGTACTTC
>TRBV7-8|NA|TRBJ1-4|TRBD1
CASSLGDSYNEKLFF
TGTGCCAGCAGCTTAGGGGACAGCTATAATGAAAAACTGTTTTTT
>TRBV5-1|NA|TRBJ2-7|NA
CASSLDFRVPSYEQYF
TGCGCCAGCAGCTTAGATTTCCGGGTACCTTCCTACGAGCAGTACTTC
>TRBV9|NA|TRBJ1-2|NA
CASSVAYELFYGYTF
TGTGCCAGCAGCGTAGCTTACGAACTCTTCTATGGCTACACCTTC
>TRBV5-1|NA|TRBJ1-1|TRBD1
CASSWRDRDTEAFF
TGCGCCAGCAGCTGGCGGGACAGGGATACTGAAGCTTTCTTT
>TRBV6-6|NA|TRBJ1-1|NA
CASSYTGNTEAFF
TGTGCCAGCAGTTACACAGGGAACACTGAAGCTTTCTTT
>TRBV6-1|NA|TRBJ2-1|NA
CAMSRFGVSNEQFF
TGTGCCATGAGTCGGTTCGGGGTTTCGAATGAGCAGTTCTTC
>TRBV2|NA|TRBJ1-1|NA
CASSDRGGGTEAFF
TGTGCCAGCAGTGATCGGGGCGGGGGCACTGAAGCTTTCTTT
>TRBV4-1|NA|TRBJ1-2|NA
CASSQDRARGYGYTF
TGCGCCAGCAGCCAAGATCGGGCACGGGGCTATGGCTACACCTTC
>TRBV10-2|NA|TRBJ2-1|TRBD2
CASVRTSGYNEQFF
TGCGCCAGCGTCAGAACTAGCGGATACAATGAGCAGTTCTTC
>TRBV2|NA|TRBJ1-5|TRBD1
CASSVRAGQGFNQPQHF
TGTGCCAGCAGTGTAAGGGCTGGACAGGGGTTCAATCAGCCCCAGCATTTT
>TRBV11-2|NA|TRBJ1-4|TRBD1
CASRTLQGKRRANEKLFF
TGTGCCAGCAGGACCTTACAGGGGAAGAGGCGGGCTAATGAAAAACTGTTTTTT